This paragraph reports one T cell receptor beta chain. This sample is part of a study of cytomegalovirus exposure and HLA in healthy donors. Amplification used 60 Vbeta primers and 13 Jbeta primers. The data were produced by immunoSEQ multiplex PCR, yet TCRdb's version contains in-frame clones alone and is incomplete. The sample lists some 140,000 clones; around 79% were seen once. The V end was cut by 0 bases, the J end by 5 bases, with 11 bases between. The CDR3 consists of 14 residues. Germline V gene data show CDR1 as SGHAT and CDR2 as FQDESV (reference sequence). The source of this sequence is a woman aged 50 to 60 in good health and CMV-seropositive. The chain uses TRBV11-1 and TRBJ2-7; D possibly corresponds to TRBD2 (7 bases). Sequences were obtained from PBMCs. The CDR3 coding sequence is TGTGCCAGCAGCTTAGCGGGGGGGCCGAACGAGCAGTACTTC. Translation: CASSLAGGPNEQYF.